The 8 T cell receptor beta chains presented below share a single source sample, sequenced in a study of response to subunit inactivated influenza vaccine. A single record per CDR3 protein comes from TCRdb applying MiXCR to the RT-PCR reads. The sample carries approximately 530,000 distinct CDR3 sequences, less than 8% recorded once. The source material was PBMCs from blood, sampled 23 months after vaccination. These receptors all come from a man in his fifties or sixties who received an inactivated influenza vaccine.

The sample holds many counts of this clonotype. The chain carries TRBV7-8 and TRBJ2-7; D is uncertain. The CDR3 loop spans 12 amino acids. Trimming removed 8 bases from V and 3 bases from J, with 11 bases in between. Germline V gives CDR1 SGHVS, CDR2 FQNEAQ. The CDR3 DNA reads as TGTGCCAGCGGGCTTTCGAGCTACGAGCAGTACTTC. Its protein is CASGLSSYEQYF.

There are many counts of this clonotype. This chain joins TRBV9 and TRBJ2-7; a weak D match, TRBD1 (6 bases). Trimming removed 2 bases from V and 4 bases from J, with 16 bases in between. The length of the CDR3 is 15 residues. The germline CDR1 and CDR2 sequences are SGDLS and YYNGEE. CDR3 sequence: CASSVDPGTTYEQYF. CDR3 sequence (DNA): TGTGCCAGCAGCGTGGACCCCGGGACAACTTACGAGCAGTACTTC.

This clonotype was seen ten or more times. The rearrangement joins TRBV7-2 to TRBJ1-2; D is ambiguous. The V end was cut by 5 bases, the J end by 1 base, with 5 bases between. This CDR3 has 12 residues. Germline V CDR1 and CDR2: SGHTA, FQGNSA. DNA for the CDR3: TGTGCCAGCAGCGGGCGTAACTATGGCTACACCTTC. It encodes CASSGRNYGYTF. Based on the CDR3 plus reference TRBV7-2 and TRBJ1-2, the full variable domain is GAGVSQSPSNKVTEKGKDVELRCDPISGHTALYWYRQSLGQGLEFLIYFQGNSAPDKSGLPSDRFSAERTGGSVSTLTIQRTQQEDSAVYLCASSGRNYGYTFGSGTRLTVV.

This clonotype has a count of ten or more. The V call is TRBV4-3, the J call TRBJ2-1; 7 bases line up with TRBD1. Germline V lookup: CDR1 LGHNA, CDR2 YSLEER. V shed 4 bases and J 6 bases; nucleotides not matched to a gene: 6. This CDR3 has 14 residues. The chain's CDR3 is CASSRDSHLNEQFF. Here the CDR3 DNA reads TGCGCCAGCAGCCGGGACAGCCATCTCAATGAGCAGTTCTTC.

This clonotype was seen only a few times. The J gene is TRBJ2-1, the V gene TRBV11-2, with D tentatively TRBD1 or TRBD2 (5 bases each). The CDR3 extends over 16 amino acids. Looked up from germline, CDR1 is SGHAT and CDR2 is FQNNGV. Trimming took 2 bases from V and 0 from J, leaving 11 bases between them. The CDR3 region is CASSLRGRNSYNEQFF. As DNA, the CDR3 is TGTGCCAGCAGCTTACGGGGCAGGAACTCCTACAATGAGCAGTTCTTC.

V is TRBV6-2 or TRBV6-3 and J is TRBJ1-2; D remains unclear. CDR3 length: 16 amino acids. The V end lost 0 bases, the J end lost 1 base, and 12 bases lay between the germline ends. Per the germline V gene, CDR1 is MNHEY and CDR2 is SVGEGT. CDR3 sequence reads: CASSYSQQLLNYGYTF. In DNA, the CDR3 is TGTGCCAGCAGTTACTCTCAACAGCTCCTTAACTATGGCTACACCTTC.

DNA for the CDR3: TGTGCCAGCAGCGTGAGAGCATCATACCAAGAGACCCAGTACTTC. Amino acid sequence: CASSVRASYQETQYF. The chain has TRBV9 and TRBJ2-5; D unresolved. Germline assignment: CDR1 SGDLS and CDR2 YYNGEE. CDR3 length equals 15 residues. Trimming took 2 bases from V and 0 from J, leaving 11 bases between them.

The CDR3 DNA reads TGCAGTGCTAGAGGTGGGGTTATTTCGGGACCCCTGTTCTTC. Translation: CSARGGVISGPLFF. The rearrangement links TRBV20-1 to TRBJ2-1; either TRBD1 or TRBD2 may fit D (5 bases each). This CDR3 is 14 amino acids long. Trimming cost V 1 base and J 15 bases, with 22 bases left between them. Germline assignment: CDR1 DFQATT and CDR2 SNEGSKA (reference sequence).